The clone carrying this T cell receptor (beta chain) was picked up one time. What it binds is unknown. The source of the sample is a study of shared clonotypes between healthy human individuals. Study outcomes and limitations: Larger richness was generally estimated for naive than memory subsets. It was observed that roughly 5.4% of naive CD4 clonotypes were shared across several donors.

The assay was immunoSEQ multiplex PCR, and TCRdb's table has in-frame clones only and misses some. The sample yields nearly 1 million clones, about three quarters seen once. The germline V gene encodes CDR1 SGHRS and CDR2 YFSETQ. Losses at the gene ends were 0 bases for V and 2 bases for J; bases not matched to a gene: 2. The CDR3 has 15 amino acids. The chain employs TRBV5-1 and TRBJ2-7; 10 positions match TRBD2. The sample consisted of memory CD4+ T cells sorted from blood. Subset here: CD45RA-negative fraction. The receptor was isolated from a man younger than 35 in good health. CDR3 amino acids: CASSLVSGRAYEQYF. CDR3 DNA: TGCGCCAGCAGCTTGGTGAGCGGGAGGGCCTACGAGCAGTACTTC.